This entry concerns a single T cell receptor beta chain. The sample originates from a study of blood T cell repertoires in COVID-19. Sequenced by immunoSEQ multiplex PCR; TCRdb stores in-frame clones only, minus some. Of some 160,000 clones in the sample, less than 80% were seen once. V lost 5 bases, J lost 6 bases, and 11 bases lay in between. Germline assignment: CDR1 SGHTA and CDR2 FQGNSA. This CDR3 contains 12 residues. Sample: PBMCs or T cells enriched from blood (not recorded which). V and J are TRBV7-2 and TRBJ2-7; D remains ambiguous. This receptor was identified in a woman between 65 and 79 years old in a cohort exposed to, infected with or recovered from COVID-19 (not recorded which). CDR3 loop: CASSPLGFEQYF. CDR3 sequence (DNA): TGTGCCAGCAGCCCTCTAGGATTCGAGCAGTACTTC.